Following are 16 T cell receptor beta chains from one sample sequenced in a study of blood T cell repertoires in COVID-19. TCRdb's copy holds only in-frame clones and misses some; the assay was immunoSEQ multiplex PCR. The sample consists of 250,000 to 400,000 clones, around 89% of them appearing once. Sequenced material: peripheral blood. All receptors come from a woman in her 30s with COVID-19, enrolled during active disease.

The chain links TRBV24-1 to TRBJ2-1; D is possibly TRBD1 (5 bases). The germline CDR1 and CDR2 sequences are KGHDR and SFDVKD. V shed 0 bases and J shed 6 bases, with 11 bases lying between them. CDR3 length: 15 residues. Here the CDR3 reads CATSDLTAQGNEQFF. DNA for the CDR3: TGTGCCACCAGTGATTTGACCGCCCAGGGCAATGAGCAGTTCTTC.

The chain employs TRBV4-1 and TRBJ2-2, with 8 bases fitting TRBD2. The ends lost 4 bases at V and 0 bases at J; junction bases unmatched: 4. This CDR3 comprises 16 residues. The germline CDR1 and CDR2 sequences are MGHRA and YSYEKL. DNA of the CDR3: TGCGCCAGCAGCCCCGTAGCGGGGACGAACACCGGGGAGCTGTTTTTT. The encoded protein is CASSPVAGTNTGELFF.

This clone appeared once. The chain uses TRBV7-6 and TRBJ1-4; D not resolved. Germline CDR1 reads SGHVS; CDR2 reads FNYEAQ. V lost 4 bases to trimming and J lost 3 bases, with 12 bases between them. The CDR3 contains 15 residues. In nucleotides, the CDR3 is TGTGCCAGCAGCTACGCCGGTAGCCCTAATGAAAAACTGTTTTTT. Encoded protein: CASSYAGSPNEKLFF. The complete variable domain, with remaining parts taken from reference TRBV7-6 and TRBJ1-4, reads GAGVSQSPRYKVTKRGQDVALRCDPISGHVSLYWYRQALGQGPEFLTYFNYEAQQDKSGLPNDRFSAERPEGSISTLTIQRTEQRDSAMYRCASSYAGSPNEKLFFGSGTQLSVL.

This chain connects TRBV24-1 to TRBJ2-1, with 7 bases that match TRBD1. Germline assignment: CDR1 KGHDR and CDR2 SFDVKD. V gave up 4 bases and J gave up 4 bases; unmatched junction bases: 9. The CDR3 spans 16 residues. DNA of the CDR3: TGTGCCACCAGTGACGATAGACAGGGTGGATACAATGAGCAGTTCTTC. Its protein is CATSDDRQGGYNEQFF.

This chain links TRBV19 with TRBJ1-5; the match to TRBD1 covers 8 bases. V shed 5 bases and J 4 bases; nucleotides not matched to a gene: 1. Germline loops: CDR1 LNHDA, CDR2 SQIVND (reference sequence). There are 13 residues in the CDR3. CDR3 protein: CASSGDRNQPQHF. The CDR3 region has the DNA TGTGCCAGTAGTGGGGACAGGAATCAGCCCCAGCATTTT.

J is TRBJ1-3 and V is TRBV18, with D uncertain. CDR1 and CDR2 (germline): KGHSH, LQKENI. CDR3 length: 15 amino acids. The V gene lost 3 bases and the J gene lost 1 base, with 10 bases spanning the gap. DNA for the CDR3: TGTGCCAGCTCACCGGCCAGAGGTTCTGGAAACACCATATATTTT. The encoded protein is CASSPARGSGNTIYF.

The chain employs TRBV7-9 and TRBJ1-4; 11 nucleotides align to TRBD1. With V trimmed by 5 bases and J by 8 bases, 7 bases remained unmatched. The CDR3 totals 15 residues. Germline CDR1 and CDR2: SEHNR and FQNEAQ (reference sequence). This chain's CDR3 is CASSQGQGAGEKLFF. The CDR3 DNA sequence: TGTGCCAGCAGCCAAGGACAGGGGGCGGGGGAAAAACTGTTTTTT. The complete variable domain, with remaining parts taken from reference TRBV7-9 and TRBJ1-4, reads DTGVSQNPRHKITKRGQNVTFRCDPISEHNRLYWYRQTLGQGPEFLTYFQNEAQLEKSRLLSDRFSAERPKGSFSTLEIQRTEQGDSAMYLCASSQGQGAGEKLFFGSGTQLSVL.

The J gene is TRBJ1-4, the V gene TRBV7-9; D remains ambiguous. V lost 2 bases and J lost 5, with 6 bases in between. CDR3 length: 13 residues. The V gene's germline CDR1 is SEHNR and CDR2 FQNEAQ (reference sequence). Written as DNA, the CDR3 is TGTGCCAGCAGCTTACCTCCGAATGAAAAACTGTTTTTT. Translating gives CASSLPPNEKLFF.

The rearrangement uses TRBV6-1 and TRBJ2-7; 9 bases are shared with TRBD1. The CDR3 contains 15 residues. J lost 4 bases, V lost 3 bases, and 7 bases had no gene match. Germline V lookup: CDR1 MNHNS, CDR2 SASEGT. For the CDR3, the DNA is TGTGCCAGCAGTGACCATGGGACAGGGATTTACGAGCAGTACGTC. Protein: CASSDHGTGIYEQYV.

The V gene is TRBV5-5, the J gene TRBJ1-2; D gene unclear. The CDR3 runs 12 residues. The V end lost 4 bases, the J end lost 8 bases, and 12 bases lay between the germline ends. CDR1 is SGHKS and CDR2 is YYEKEE in the germline V gene (reference sequence). CDR3 region: CASSREISGYTF. CDR3 bases: TGTGCCAGCAGCCGGGAGATAAGCGGCTACACCTTC.

J is TRBJ1-4 and V is TRBV6-5; no firm D call. The CDR3 covers 13 residues. Per the germline V gene, CDR1 is MNHEY and CDR2 is SVGAGI. V dropped 6 bases and J dropped 4 bases, with 9 bases sitting between them. The DNA for the CDR3 is TGTGCCAGCAGCGTCGGGATTAATGAAAAACTGTTTTTT. Its translation: CASSVGINEKLFF.

The chain links TRBV5-5 to TRBJ2-5, with D perhaps TRBD2 (6 bases). Per the germline V gene, CDR1 is SGHKS and CDR2 is YYEKEE (reference sequence). Deletions cut 3 bases from V and 5 bases from J, with 14 bases between. This CDR3 contains 14 residues. The CDR3 region has the DNA TGTGCCAGCAGCTCCCGCCCTAGCGCCGAGACCCAGTACTTC. This translates into CASSSRPSAETQYF.

J is TRBJ2-1 and V is TRBV27, with TRBD2 matching over 7 bases. Losses at the gene ends were 4 bases for V and 8 bases for J; bases not matched to a gene: 5. The CDR3 is 13 amino acids. Germline assignment: CDR1 MNHEY and CDR2 SMNVEV (reference sequence). The CDR3 sequence is CASSSGTKYEQFF. Here the CDR3 DNA reads TGTGCCAGCAGTTCCGGGACTAAATATGAGCAGTTCTTC.

Worth noting for this clone: The same CDR3 also results from other DNA sequences found in this sample. This chain uses TRBV7-9 with TRBJ1-6; perhaps TRBD1 as D (5 bases). Trimming removed 5 bases from V and 8 bases from J, with 10 bases in between. From germline, CDR1 is SEHNR and CDR2 FQNEAQ (reference sequence). The CDR3 runs to 13 residues. As DNA, the CDR3 is TGTGCCAGCAGCCCCCTACAGGATTCACCCCTCCACTTT. This sequence encodes CASSPLQDSPLHF.

This chain connects TRBV6-6 to TRBJ1-1; D ambiguous. In germline, CDR1 is MNHNY, CDR2 SVGAGI (reference sequence). Trimming removed 6 bases from V and 3 bases from J, with 14 bases in between. The CDR3 consists of 14 residues. CDR3 sequence (DNA): TGTGCCAGCAGCCCCGGCGGGGTGCACACTGAAGCTTTCTTT. Translating it yields CASSPGGVHTEAFF.

This chain uses TRBV6-5 with TRBJ2-3, with a possible D match to TRBD2 (5 bases). The CDR3 length is 15 residues. Looked up from germline, CDR1 is MNHEY and CDR2 is SVGAGI. V was trimmed by 6 bases and J by 2 bases, leaving 15 bases between them. In nucleotides, the CDR3 is TGTGCCAGCAGCACGGACTTCCAGCCCACAGATACGCAGTATTTT. Translating gives CASSTDFQPTDTQYF.